This T cell receptor beta chain was sequenced in a study of cytomegalovirus exposure and HLA in healthy donors. Points from the study as a whole: Most TCR sequences were rare, but some public TCRs occurred in many donors.

Method: immunoSEQ multiplex PCR; TCRdb's copy keeps in-frame clones and lacks some. Here the sample spans about 120,000 clones, roughly nine tenths being singletons. The germline V gene encodes CDR1 MNHNS and CDR2 SASEGT. The CDR3 is made up of 15 amino acids. Between the trimmed V and J ends, which lost 7 bases and 2 bases, there was a span of 15 bases. On this clone: Its antigen remains unknown.

The sequencing input was PBMCs. The chain is built from TRBV6-1 and TRBJ1-5; the D gene is possibly TRBD1 (6 bases). The origin of this receptor is a young woman in good health and CMV-seronegative. The CDR3 protein is CASIGGEGGNQPQHF. CDR3 DNA: TGTGCCAGCATAGGGGGAGAAGGGGGCAATCAGCCCCAGCATTTT.